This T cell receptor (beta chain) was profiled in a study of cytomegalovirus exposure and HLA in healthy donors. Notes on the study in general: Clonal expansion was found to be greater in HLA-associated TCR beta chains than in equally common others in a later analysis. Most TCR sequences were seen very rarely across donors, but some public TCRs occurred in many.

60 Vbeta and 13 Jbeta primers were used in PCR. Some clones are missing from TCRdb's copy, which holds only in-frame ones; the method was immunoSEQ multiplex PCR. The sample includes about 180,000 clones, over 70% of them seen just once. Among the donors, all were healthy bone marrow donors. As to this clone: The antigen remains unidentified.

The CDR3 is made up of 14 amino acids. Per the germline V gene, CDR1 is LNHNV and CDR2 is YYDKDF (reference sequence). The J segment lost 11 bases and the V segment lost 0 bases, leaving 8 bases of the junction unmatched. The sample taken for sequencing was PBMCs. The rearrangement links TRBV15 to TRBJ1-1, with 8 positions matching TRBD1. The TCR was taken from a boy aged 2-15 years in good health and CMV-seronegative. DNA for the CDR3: TGTGCCACCAGCAGAGAAGGCAGGGGGCTGGCTGCTTTCTTT. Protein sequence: CATSREGRGLAAFF. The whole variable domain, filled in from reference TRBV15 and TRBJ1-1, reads DAMVIQNPRYQVTQFGKPVTLSCSQTLNHNVMYWYQQKSSQAPKLLFHYYDKDFNNEADTPDNFQSRRPNTSFCFLDIRSPGLGDTAMYLCATSREGRGLAAFFGQGTRLTVV.